This TCR beta chain came from a study of shared clonotypes between healthy human individuals. Germline CDR1 and CDR2: MNHNS and SASEGT. The CDR3 covers 16 residues. V was pared by 1 base and J by 6 bases, with 13 bases between. Each cell subset's genomic DNA was divided evenly among several immunoSEQ plates. Produced via immunoSEQ multiplex PCR; TCRdb's table is partial and in-frame only. The repertoire includes over a million clones, 75% to 85% of them detected once, and under 0.6% sits in the top ten. A remark on this clone: Antigen specificity is unknown.

General study findings and limits: The small donor group covered limited genetic and exposure diversity. The rarefaction results pointed to incomplete sorted-subset sequencing despite large depth.

This sequence was found in a man younger than 35 in good health. Some clones in this sample may be carry-over from other donors' samples. The gene calls are TRBV6-1 and TRBJ2-6; D is perhaps TRBD2 (5 bases). The sample was memory CD4+ T cells from PBMCs. The subset here: CD45RA-negative fraction. CDR3 sequence reads: CASSEGGVRSANVLTF. The CDR3 coding sequence is TGTGCCAGCAGTGAAGGGGGAGTCAGGTCGGCCAACGTCCTGACTTTC.